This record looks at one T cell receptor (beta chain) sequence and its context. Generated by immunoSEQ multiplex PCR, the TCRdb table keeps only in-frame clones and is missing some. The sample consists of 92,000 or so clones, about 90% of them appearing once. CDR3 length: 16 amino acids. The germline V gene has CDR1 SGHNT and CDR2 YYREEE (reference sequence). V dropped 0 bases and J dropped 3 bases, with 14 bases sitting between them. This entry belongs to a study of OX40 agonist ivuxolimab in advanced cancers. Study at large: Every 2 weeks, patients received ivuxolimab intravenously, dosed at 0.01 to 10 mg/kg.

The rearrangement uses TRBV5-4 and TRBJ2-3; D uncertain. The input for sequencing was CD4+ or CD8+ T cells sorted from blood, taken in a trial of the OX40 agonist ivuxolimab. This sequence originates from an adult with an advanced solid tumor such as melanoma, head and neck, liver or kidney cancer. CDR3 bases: TGTGCCAGCAGCTTGGACAGCCCTTTGAGTACAGATACGCAGTATTTT. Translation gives CASSLDSPLSTDTQYF.